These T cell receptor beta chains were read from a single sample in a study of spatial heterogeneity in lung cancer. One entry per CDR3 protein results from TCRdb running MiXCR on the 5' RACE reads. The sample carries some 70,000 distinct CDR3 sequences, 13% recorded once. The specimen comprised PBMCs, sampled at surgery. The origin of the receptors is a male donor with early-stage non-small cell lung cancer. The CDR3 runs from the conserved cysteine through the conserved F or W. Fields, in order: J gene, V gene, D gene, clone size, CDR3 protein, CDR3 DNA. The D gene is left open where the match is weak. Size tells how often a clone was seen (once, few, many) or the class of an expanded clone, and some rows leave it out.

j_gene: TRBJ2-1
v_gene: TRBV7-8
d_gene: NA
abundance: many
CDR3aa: CASSLVPRQSSYNEQFF
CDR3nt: TGTGCCAGCAGCTTAGTCCCTCGACAGAGCTCCTACAATGAGCAGTTCTTC

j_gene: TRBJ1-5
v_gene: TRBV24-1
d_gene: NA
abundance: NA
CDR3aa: CATSDLKGPGQPQHF
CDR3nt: TGTGCCACCAGTGATTTAAAGGGGCCGGGTCAGCCCCAGCATTTT

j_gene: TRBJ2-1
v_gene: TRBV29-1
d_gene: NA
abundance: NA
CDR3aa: CSAQDPISYNEQFF
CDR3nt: TGCAGCGCCCAGGACCCAATCTCCTACAATGAGCAGTTCTTC

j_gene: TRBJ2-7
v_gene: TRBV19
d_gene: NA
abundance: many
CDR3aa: CASSIRVSSYEQYF
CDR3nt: TGTGCCAGTAGTATTCGGGTGAGCTCCTACGAGCAGTACTTC

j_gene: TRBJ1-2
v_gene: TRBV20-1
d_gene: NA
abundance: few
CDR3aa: CSAPLGAYSGYTF
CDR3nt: TGCAGTGCCCCCTTGGGGGCTTACTCCGGCTACACCTTC

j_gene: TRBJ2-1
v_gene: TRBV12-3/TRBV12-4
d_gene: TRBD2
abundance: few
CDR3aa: CASSLPTSDEQFF
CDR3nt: TGTGCCAGCAGTCTCCCCACTAGCGATGAGCAGTTCTTC

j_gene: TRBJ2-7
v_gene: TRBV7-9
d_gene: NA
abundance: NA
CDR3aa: CASSYRGPQYF
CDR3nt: TGTGCCAGCAGCTATCGGGGCCCGCAGTACTTC

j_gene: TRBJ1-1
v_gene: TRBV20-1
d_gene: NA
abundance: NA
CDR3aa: CSARRGAYSTEAFF
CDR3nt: TGCAGTGCTAGACGGGGGGCCTACAGCACTGAAGCTTTCTTT

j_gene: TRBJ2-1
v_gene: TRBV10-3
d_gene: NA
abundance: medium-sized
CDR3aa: CAIMSSYNEQFF
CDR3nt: TGTGCCATCATGAGCTCCTACAATGAGCAGTTCTTC

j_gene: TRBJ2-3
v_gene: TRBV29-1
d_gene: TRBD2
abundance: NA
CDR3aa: CSARAGVSPDTQYF
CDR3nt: TGCAGCGCCCGGGCGGGAGTCTCCCCAGATACGCAGTATTTT

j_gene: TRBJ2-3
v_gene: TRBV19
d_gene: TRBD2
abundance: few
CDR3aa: CASTTGTSGGTDTQYF
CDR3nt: TGTGCCAGTACTACCGGGACTAGCGGCGGCACAGATACGCAGTATTTT

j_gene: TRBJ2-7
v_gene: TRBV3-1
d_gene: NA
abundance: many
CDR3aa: CASSRWDLAYEQYF
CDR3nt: TGTGCCAGCAGCCGGTGGGACTTAGCCTACGAGCAGTACTTC

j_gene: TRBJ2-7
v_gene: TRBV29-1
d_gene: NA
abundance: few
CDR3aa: CSARDTPYEQYF
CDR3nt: TGCAGCGCACGGGACACCCCCTACGAGCAGTACTTC

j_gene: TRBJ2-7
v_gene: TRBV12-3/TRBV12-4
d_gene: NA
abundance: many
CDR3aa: CASSRAYEQYF
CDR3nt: TGTGCCAGCAGTAGAGCCTACGAGCAGTACTTC

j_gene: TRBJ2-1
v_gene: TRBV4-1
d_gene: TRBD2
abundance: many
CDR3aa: CASSQGGIAGVENEQFF
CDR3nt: TGCGCCAGCAGCCAAGGGGGCATAGCGGGAGTAGAGAATGAGCAGTTCTTC

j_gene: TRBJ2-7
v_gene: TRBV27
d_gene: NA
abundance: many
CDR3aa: CASSPSGGDRTYEQYF
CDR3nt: TGTGCCAGCAGTCCTAGCGGTGGGGACAGAACCTACGAGCAGTACTTC

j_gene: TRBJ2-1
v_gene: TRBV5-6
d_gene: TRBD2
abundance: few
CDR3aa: CASSLLAGAGGNEQFF
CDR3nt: TGTGCCAGCAGCTTACTAGCGGGAGCTGGAGGCAATGAGCAGTTCTTC

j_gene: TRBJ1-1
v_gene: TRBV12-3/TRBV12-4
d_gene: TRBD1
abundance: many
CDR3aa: CASSPLLQGITEAFF
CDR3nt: TGTGCCAGCAGCCCCCTCCTACAGGGGATCACTGAAGCTTTCTTT

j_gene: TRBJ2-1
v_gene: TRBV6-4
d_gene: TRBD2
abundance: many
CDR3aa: CASSVTSGTYNEQFF
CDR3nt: TGTGCCAGCAGTGTAACTAGCGGGACGTACAATGAGCAGTTCTTC

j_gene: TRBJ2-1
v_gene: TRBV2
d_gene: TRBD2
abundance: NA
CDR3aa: CASSPRLAGTLGEQFF
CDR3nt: TGTGCCAGCAGCCCACGACTAGCGGGAACCTTGGGCGAGCAGTTCTTC

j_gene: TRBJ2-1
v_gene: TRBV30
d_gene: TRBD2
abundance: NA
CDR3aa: CGWSRLAGVADEQFF
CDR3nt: TGTGGCTGGAGCCGACTAGCGGGAGTTGCGGATGAGCAGTTCTTC

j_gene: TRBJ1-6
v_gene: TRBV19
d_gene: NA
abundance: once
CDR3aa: CASSIVAGDINSPLHF
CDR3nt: TGTGCCAGTAGTATAGTTGCTGGGGACATTAATTCACCCCTCCACTTT

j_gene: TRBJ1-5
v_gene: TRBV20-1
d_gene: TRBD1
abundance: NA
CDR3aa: CSAAQGGRNQPQHF
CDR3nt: TGCAGTGCTGCACAGGGGGGACGTAATCAGCCCCAGCATTTT

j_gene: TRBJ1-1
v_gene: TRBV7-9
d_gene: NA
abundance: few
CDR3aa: CASSLLVMNTEAFF
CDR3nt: TGTGCCAGCAGCTTACTGGTGATGAACACTGAAGCTTTCTTT

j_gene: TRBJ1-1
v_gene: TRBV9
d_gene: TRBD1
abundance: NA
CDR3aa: CASSRDRGGGGTEAFF
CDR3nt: TGTGCCAGCAGCCGTGACAGGGGCGGAGGGGGCACTGAAGCTTTCTTT

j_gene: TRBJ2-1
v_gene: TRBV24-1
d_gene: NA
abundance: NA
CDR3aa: CATSDREEEQFF
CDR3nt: TGTGCCACCAGTGATCGTGAGGAAGAGCAGTTCTTC

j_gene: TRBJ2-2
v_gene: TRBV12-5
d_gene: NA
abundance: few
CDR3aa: CASARDGFTGELFF
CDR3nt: TGTGCTAGTGCCAGGGACGGTTTCACCGGGGAGCTGTTTTTT

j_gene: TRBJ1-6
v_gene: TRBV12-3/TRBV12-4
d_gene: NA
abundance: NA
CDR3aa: CASSLLYNSPLHF
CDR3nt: TGTGCCAGCAGCCTACTCTATAATTCACCCCTCCACTTT

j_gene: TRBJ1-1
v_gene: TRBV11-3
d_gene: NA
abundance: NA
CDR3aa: CASSSGRGVNTEAFF
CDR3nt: TGTGCCAGCAGCTCGGGGCGAGGTGTGAACACTGAAGCTTTCTTT

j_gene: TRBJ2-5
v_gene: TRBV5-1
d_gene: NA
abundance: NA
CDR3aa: CASSLEPHAFQETQYF
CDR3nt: TGCGCCAGCAGCTTGGAGCCCCATGCTTTTCAAGAGACCCAGTACTTC

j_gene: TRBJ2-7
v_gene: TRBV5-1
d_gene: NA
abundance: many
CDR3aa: CASSLEPGIAYEQYF
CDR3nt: TGCGCCAGCAGCTTGGAGCCGGGAATAGCCTACGAGCAGTACTTC

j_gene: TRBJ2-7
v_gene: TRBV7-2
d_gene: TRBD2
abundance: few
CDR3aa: CASSSRGTSGYEQYF
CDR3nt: TGTGCCAGCAGCTCAAGGGGGACTAGCGGATACGAGCAGTACTTC

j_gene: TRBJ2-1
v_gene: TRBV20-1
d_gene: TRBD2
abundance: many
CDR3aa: CSARKTSGSNEQFF
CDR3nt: TGCAGTGCTAGAAAGACTAGCGGGAGCAATGAGCAGTTCTTC

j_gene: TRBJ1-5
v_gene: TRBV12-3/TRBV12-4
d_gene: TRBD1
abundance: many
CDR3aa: CASSPGGRPQHF
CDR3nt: TGTGCCAGCAGCCCAGGGGGCCGGCCCCAGCATTTT

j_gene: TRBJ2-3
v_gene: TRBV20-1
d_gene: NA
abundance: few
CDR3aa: CSALRTGITDTQYF
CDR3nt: TGCAGTGCTCTACGGACGGGGATCACAGATACGCAGTATTTT

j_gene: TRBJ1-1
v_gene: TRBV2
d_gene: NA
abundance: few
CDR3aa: CASTGGGTEAFF
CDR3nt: TGTGCCAGCACGGGGGGCGGAACTGAAGCTTTCTTT

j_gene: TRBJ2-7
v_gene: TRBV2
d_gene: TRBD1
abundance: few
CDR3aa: CASAGTGVYEQYF
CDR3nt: TGTGCCAGCGCCGGGACAGGGGTTTACGAGCAGTACTTC

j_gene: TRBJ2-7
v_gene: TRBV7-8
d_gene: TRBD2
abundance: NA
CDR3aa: CASSLEAGGFPYEQYF
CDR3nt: TGTGCCAGCAGCTTAGAAGCGGGAGGGTTCCCCTACGAGCAGTACTTC

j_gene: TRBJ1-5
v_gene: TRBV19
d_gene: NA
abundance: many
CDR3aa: CASSIDNQPQHF
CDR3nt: TGTGCCAGTAGTATAGACAATCAGCCCCAGCATTTT

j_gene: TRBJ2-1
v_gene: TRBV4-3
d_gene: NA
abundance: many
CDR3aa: CASSQDSGKSPYNEQFF
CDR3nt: TGCGCCAGCAGCCAAGATAGTGGGAAATCCCCCTACAATGAGCAGTTCTTC

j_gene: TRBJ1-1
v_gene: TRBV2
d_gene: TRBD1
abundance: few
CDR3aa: CASSGQGAAEAFF
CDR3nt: TGTGCCAGCAGTGGACAGGGGGCCGCTGAAGCTTTCTTT

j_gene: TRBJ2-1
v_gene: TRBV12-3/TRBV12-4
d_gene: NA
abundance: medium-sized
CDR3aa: CASTARRHNEQFF
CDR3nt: TGTGCCAGCACTGCTCGCCGTCACAATGAGCAGTTCTTC

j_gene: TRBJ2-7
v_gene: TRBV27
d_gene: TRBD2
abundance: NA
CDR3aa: CASGLTSGRSSYEQYF
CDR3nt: TGTGCCAGCGGGCTAACTAGCGGGAGGAGCTCCTACGAGCAGTACTTC

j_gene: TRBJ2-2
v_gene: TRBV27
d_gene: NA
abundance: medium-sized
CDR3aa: CASTGHNTGELFF
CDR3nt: TGTGCCAGCACAGGGCATAACACCGGGGAGCTGTTTTTT

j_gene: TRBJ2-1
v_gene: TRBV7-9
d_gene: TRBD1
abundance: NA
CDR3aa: CASSDRDRVPYEQFF
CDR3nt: TGTGCCAGCAGCGACCGGGACAGGGTCCCCTACGAGCAGTTCTTC

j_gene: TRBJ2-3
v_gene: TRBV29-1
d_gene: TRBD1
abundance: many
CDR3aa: CSVPGQSTDTQYF
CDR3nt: TGCAGCGTTCCGGGACAGAGCACAGATACGCAGTATTTT

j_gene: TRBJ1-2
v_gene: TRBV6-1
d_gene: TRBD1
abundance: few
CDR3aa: CASSHQGGDGYTF
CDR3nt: TGTGCCAGCTCCCATCAGGGGGGCGATGGCTACACCTTC

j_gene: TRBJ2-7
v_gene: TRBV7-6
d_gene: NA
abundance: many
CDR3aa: CASSLGHGQAYEQYF
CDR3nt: TGTGCCAGCAGCTTAGGACACGGGCAGGCCTACGAGCAGTACTTC

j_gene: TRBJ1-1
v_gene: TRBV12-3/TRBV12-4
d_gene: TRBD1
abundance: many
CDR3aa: CASTLIGGQQAFF
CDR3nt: TGTGCCAGCACCTTAATCGGGGGACAGCAAGCTTTCTTT

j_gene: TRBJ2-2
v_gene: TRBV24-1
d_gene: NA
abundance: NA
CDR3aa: CATSAGLPGELFF
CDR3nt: TGTGCCACCAGTGCGGGACTTCCCGGGGAGCTGTTTTTT

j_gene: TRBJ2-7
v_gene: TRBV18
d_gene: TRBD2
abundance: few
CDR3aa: CASSQHASGKNEQYF
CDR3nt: TGTGCCAGCTCACAGCACGCTAGCGGGAAAAACGAGCAGTACTTC

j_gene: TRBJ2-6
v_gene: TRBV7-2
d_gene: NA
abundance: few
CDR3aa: CASSFSFQGMLSGANVLTF
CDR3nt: TGTGCCAGCAGCTTTAGTTTCCAGGGGATGCTCTCTGGGGCCAACGTCCTGACTTTC

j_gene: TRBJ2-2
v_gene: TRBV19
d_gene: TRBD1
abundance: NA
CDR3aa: CASSPWDRGHTGELFF
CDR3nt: TGTGCCAGTAGTCCCTGGGACAGGGGGCATACCGGGGAGCTGTTTTTT

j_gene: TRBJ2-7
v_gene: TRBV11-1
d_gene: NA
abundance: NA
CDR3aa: CASSGVLGLQGYEQYF
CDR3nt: TGTGCCAGCAGCGGGGTCTTGGGACTCCAAGGCTACGAGCAGTACTTC

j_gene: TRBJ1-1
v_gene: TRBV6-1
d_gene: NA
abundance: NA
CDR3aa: CASRREGSEAFF
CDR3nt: TGTGCCAGCAGGCGGGAGGGCTCTGAAGCTTTCTTT

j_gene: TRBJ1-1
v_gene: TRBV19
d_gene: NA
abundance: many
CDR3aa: CASTWDLNTEAFF
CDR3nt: TGTGCCAGTACCTGGGATTTGAACACTGAAGCTTTCTTT

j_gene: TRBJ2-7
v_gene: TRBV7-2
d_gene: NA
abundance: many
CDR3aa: CASSLPPTAGSSSYEQYF
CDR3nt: TGTGCCAGCAGCTTACCCCCGACAGCGGGCAGCTCCTCCTACGAGCAGTACTTC

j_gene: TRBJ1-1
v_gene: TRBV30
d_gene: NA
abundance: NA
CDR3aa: CAWSMVAEAFF
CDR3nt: TGTGCCTGGAGTATGGTTGCTGAAGCTTTCTTT

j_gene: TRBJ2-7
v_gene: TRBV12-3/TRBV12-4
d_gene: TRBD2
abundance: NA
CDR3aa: CASSFGLAGGEQYF
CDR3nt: TGTGCCAGCAGTTTTGGGCTAGCGGGAGGCGAGCAGTACTTC